A single count supports the clone carrying this T cell receptor (beta chain). This sample was included in a study of blood T cell repertoires in COVID-19. Study information: The analysed material was cDNA or gDNA that came from T cells, B-cell-depleted T cells, or PBMCs.

With 2 bases removed from V and 0 bases from J, the gap between germline ends came to 14 bases. The germline gives CDR1 LGHDT, CDR2 YNNKEL (reference sequence). There are 17 residues in the CDR3. Original processing notes: The authors estimated nucleated cell counts from reference gene primer amplification. Here immunoSEQ multiplex PCR was the method, and the copy in TCRdb shows in-frame clones only, minus some. The V and J calls and clone size are taken from that table; D and trimming were inferred from the DNA. The data hold approximately 240,000 clones, with approximately 80% observed a single time.

The sequencing input was peripheral blood. This clonotype originated in a woman in her 40s with active or convalescent COVID-19. The rearrangement uses TRBV3-1 (or the pseudogene TRBV3-2) and TRBJ1-3; D not resolved. CDR3 coding DNA: TGTGCCAGCAGCCAATTCTTAGCGTACAGCTCTGGAAACACCATATATTTT. It specifies CASSQFLAYSSGNTIYF.